Described below is a single TCR beta chain sequence and its context. Antigen specificity is unknown. CDR1 is SGDLS and CDR2 is YYNGEE in the germline V gene. The CDR3 consists of 15 residues. The ends were cut back, 4 bases at V and 2 bases at J, with 13 bases in the middle. Using a J-beta primer mix together with a sample-barcoded 5' primer, a second PCR was run for about 6 to 12 cycles. TCRdb re-called the 5' RACE reads through MiXCR, storing one row per CDR3 protein. The sample includes 920,000 or so distinct CDR3 sequences, less than 50% of them seen just once. The sample belongs to a study of blood T cells in healthy people across ages. General study points: Investigators viewed diversity estimates from one million T cells as underestimates, the study reported.

This rearrangement joins TRBV9 to TRBJ2-1; perhaps TRBD2 as D (6 bases). This sequence originates from a woman aged 55 to 70 in good health. Sequenced input: blood. The CDR3 nucleotides are TGTGCCAGCAGCAAAACTAGCAGGACCTACAATGAGCAGTTCTTC. Protein sequence: CASSKTSRTYNEQFF.